These 19 T cell receptor beta chains came from one sample sequenced in a study of shared clonotypes between healthy human individuals. TCRdb's table, derived via immunoSEQ multiplex PCR, lists solely in-frame clones and lacks some. Found here are more than 2 million clones, 93% of them singletons; the top ten hold about 1.7%. Naive CD8 cells lacked CD45RO and underwent positive selection for CCR7, leaving out terminally differentiated effector memory CD45RA+ cells. The sample comprised naive CD8+ T cells from PBMCs. All receptors come from a man aged 18-30 years in good health. Some clones in this sample may be carry-over from other donors' samples.

The chain is built from TRBV5-1 and TRBJ2-7; the D gene is possibly TRBD1 (6 bases). Germline V lookup: CDR1 SGHRS, CDR2 YFSETQ. V dropped 3 bases and J dropped 3 bases, with 10 bases sitting between them. The CDR3 runs 13 residues. CDR3 residues: CASSWTTGYEQYF. DNA for the CDR3: TGCGCCAGCAGCTGGACGACAGGCTACGAGCAGTACTTC.

The V gene is TRBV28, the J gene TRBJ1-1, with D unresolved. The CDR3 contains 14 residues. Germline CDR1 and CDR2: MDHEN and SYDVKM. V lost 6 bases and J 0 bases, leaving 11 bases between the germline ends. CDR3 coding DNA: TGTGCCAGCAGGCTCTGGGCGGTGAACACTGAAGCTTTCTTT. Translation: CASRLWAVNTEAFF.

This chain uses TRBV28 with TRBJ2-7, with 7 bases lining up with TRBD2. Germline CDR1 is MDHEN and CDR2 is SYDVKM. The J segment lost 5 bases and the V segment lost 3 bases, leaving 4 bases of the junction unmatched. This CDR3 is 13 amino acids long. CDR3 loop: CASSFGGLNEQYF. The CDR3 region has the DNA TGTGCCAGCAGTTTCGGGGGGTTGAACGAGCAGTACTTC.

V gene TRBV28 combines with J gene TRBJ2-5; no clear D. The J call could be wrong; TRBJ2-7 is a better fit for the DNA end. Germline lookup yields CDR1 MDHEN and CDR2 SYDVKM. The CDR3 totals 14 residues. The CDR3 reads CASSLDASSYEQYF. The CDR3 DNA sequence: TGTGCCAGCAGTTTAGATGCCAGCTCCTACGAGCAGTACTTC.

The rearrangement uses TRBV5-6 and TRBJ1-1; no clear D. CDR1 is SGHDT and CDR2 is YYEEEE in the germline V gene. This CDR3 contains 14 residues. With 4 bases removed from V and 5 bases from J, the gap between germline ends came to 15 bases. CDR3 region: CASSRAPIWTEAFF. CDR3 nucleotides: TGTGCCAGCAGCCGCGCGCCGATTTGGACTGAAGCTTTCTTT.

This rearrangement joins TRBV27 to TRBJ1-4; no clear D. Trimming removed 1 base from V and 0 bases from J, with 18 bases in between. This CDR3 has 19 amino acids. CDR1 is MNHEY, CDR2 SMNVEV, per germline (reference sequence). DNA of the CDR3: TGTGCCAGCAGTTTATTTTCGGGAAGATCTATGCCAACTAATGAAAAACTGTTTTTT. As protein: CASSLFSGRSMPTNEKLFF.

J is TRBJ1-4 and V is TRBV7-9, with no clear D. V lost 5 bases and J 1 base, leaving 14 bases between the germline ends. The germline V gene has CDR1 SEHNR and CDR2 FQNEAQ (reference sequence). CDR3 size: 16 residues. The CDR3 is CASSRSGVLTNEKLFF. In DNA, the CDR3 is TGTGCCAGCAGCCGAAGCGGGGTTTTAACTAATGAAAAACTGTTTTTT.

The chain combines TRBV29-1 with TRBJ2-1; weak D call: TRBD2 (6 bases). Deletions cut 7 bases from V and 4 bases from J, with 17 bases between. CDR3 length: 14 residues. Germline CDR1 reads SQVTM; CDR2 reads ANQGSEA. CDR3 sequence: CSDGPGALYNEQFF. The CDR3 DNA reads as TGCAGCGACGGACCGGGAGCCCTTTACAATGAGCAGTTCTTC.

The gene calls are TRBV4-3 and TRBJ2-2, with D perhaps TRBD2 (5 bases). The V end was cut by 0 bases, the J end by 6 bases, with 23 bases between. The CDR3 has 19 residues. Germline V gene data show CDR1 as LGHNA and CDR2 as YSLEER. Written as DNA, the CDR3 is TGCGCCAGCAGCCAAGAGGGGTCCGTGGAGGCGGTCCCGCCCGGGGAGCTGTTTTTT. Protein sequence: CASSQEGSVEAVPPGELFF.

The chain has TRBV28 and TRBJ1-5; no reliable D call. The CDR3 spans 14 residues. Germline assignment: CDR1 MDHEN and CDR2 SYDVKM. Trimming took 2 bases from V and 6 from J, leaving 11 bases between them. CDR3 sequence reads: CASSLVGLGQPQHF. CDR3 coding DNA: TGTGCCAGCAGTTTAGTGGGGTTGGGTCAGCCCCAGCATTTT.

J is TRBJ2-1 and V is TRBV7-6; D is perhaps TRBD2 (5 bases). The CDR3 runs to 15 residues. Trimming removed 5 bases at V and 7 bases at J, with 18 bases between. CDR1 SGHVS and CDR2 FNYEAQ come from the germline V gene. CDR3 bases: TGTGCCAGCAGCAATCCTCCCGGACTCATGAATGAGCAGTTCTTC. Translation gives CASSNPPGLMNEQFF. The whole variable domain, filled in from reference TRBV7-6 and TRBJ2-1, reads GAGVSQSPRYKVTKRGQDVALRCDPISGHVSLYWYRQALGQGPEFLTYFNYEAQQDKSGLPNDRFSAERPEGSISTLTIQRTEQRDSAMYRCASSNPPGLMNEQFFGPGTRLTVL.

The V call is TRBV28, the J call TRBJ2-1; 13 nucleotides match TRBD2. V shed 2 bases, J shed 0 bases, and the junction held 4 bases outside the gene matches. The germline V gene encodes CDR1 MDHEN and CDR2 SYDVKM. The CDR3 is made up of 18 amino acids. CDR3 loop: CASSLPRLAGGSYNEQFF. CDR3 in DNA: TGTGCCAGCAGTTTACCCCGACTAGCGGGAGGCTCCTACAATGAGCAGTTCTTC.

V usage is TRBV29-1 and J usage is TRBJ2-7; D not certain. Germline CDR1 and CDR2: SQVTM and ANQGSEA. Trimming stripped 3 bases from V and 3 bases from J, with 12 bases between. The CDR3 is made up of 13 amino acids. CDR3 protein: CSVESHNDYEQYF. The CDR3 DNA is TGCAGCGTTGAGAGCCACAACGACTACGAGCAGTACTTC.

With respect to this clone: The sample carries other DNA sequences with the same CDR3. The CDR3 DNA follows: TGTGCCAGCAGTTTGGTAGCCGCAAACAATGAGCAGTTCTTC. Encoded protein: CASSLVAANNEQFF. The chain recombines TRBV28 with TRBJ2-1; the D is unclear. V lost 3 bases and J lost 5, with 11 bases in between. The germline gives CDR1 MDHEN, CDR2 SYDVKM. The CDR3 is 14 amino acids.

The gene calls are TRBV27 and TRBJ1-4; 9 bases fit TRBD1. V lost 3 bases to trimming and J lost 6 bases; unmatched junction nucleotides: 5. This CDR3 has 15 amino acids. Germline CDR1 MNHEY, CDR2 SMNVEV (reference sequence). CDR3 DNA: TGTGCCAGCAGTTTCTTAGGACAGGGGCATGAAAAACTGTTTTTT. Protein product: CASSFLGQGHEKLFF.

This chain links TRBV6-1 with TRBJ2-7; TRBD2 agrees at 8 bases. Trimming removed 5 bases from V and 3 bases from J; junction bases left unmatched: 6. CDR1 and CDR2 (germline): MNHNS, SASEGT. The CDR3 runs 14 residues. The CDR3: CASSPSGGHYEQYF. CDR3 nucleotides: TGTGCCAGCAGTCCGAGCGGGGGACACTACGAGCAGTACTTC.

The chain links TRBV7-9 to TRBJ2-7; D gene uncertain. The ends were cut back, 0 bases at V and 5 bases at J, with 11 bases in the middle. CDR3 size: 14 residues. CDR1 and CDR2 from the germline V gene are SEHNR and FQNEAQ (reference sequence). The CDR3 reads CASSLAGLWDEQYF. CDR3 bases: TGTGCCAGCAGCTTAGCCGGGCTCTGGGACGAGCAGTACTTC.

The chain employs TRBV28 and TRBJ1-2; 7 bases are shared with TRBD1. The CDR3 runs to 15 residues. With 5 bases clipped from V and 7 bases from J, the junction kept 13 bases outside the gene matches. Germline assignment: CDR1 MDHEN and CDR2 SYDVKM. The CDR3 protein is CASSPGQVSDLGYTF. In DNA, the CDR3 is TGTGCCAGCAGTCCTGGACAGGTTTCCGATCTTGGCTACACCTTC.

The chain carries TRBV7-9 and TRBJ1-6, with a weak D call TRBD1 (6 bases). The V gene's germline CDR1 is SEHNR and CDR2 FQNEAQ (reference sequence). CDR3 size: 13 residues. The ends were cut back, 5 bases at V and 7 bases at J, with 9 bases in the middle. CDR3: CASSEDRNSPLHF. The CDR3 region has the DNA TGTGCCAGCAGCGAAGACAGGAATTCACCCCTCCACTTT.